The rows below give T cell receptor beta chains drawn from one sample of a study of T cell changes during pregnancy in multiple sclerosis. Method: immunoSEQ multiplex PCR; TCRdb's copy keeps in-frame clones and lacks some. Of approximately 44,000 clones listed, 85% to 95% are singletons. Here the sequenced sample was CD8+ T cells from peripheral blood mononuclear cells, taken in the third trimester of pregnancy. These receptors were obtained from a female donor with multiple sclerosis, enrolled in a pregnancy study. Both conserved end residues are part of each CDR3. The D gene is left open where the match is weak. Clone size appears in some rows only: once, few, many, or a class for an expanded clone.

TGTGCTAGTGGTTTGTTCCCGGCAGGACAGGGAAATGAAAAACTGTTTTTT,CASGLFPAGQGNEKLFF,TRBV12-5,TRBJ1-4,TRBD1,NA
TGTGCCAGCAGTACAGGGGAGAACACTGAAGCTTTCTTT,CASSTGENTEAFF,TRBV6-4,TRBJ1-1,TRBD1,few
TGTGCCAGCAGCTTAGTTACTGGGGCCAACGTCCTGACTTTC,CASSLVTGANVLTF,TRBV7-9,TRBJ2-6,NA,NA
TGCGCCAGTGGAGTGGGACTAGCGAACACCGGGGAGCTGTTTTTT,CASGVGLANTGELFF,TRBV5-1,TRBJ2-2,TRBD2,NA
TGTGCCAGCAGATCCCAGGTAGACGCACGCACCTACGAGCAGTACTTC,CASRSQVDARTYEQYF,TRBV28,TRBJ2-7,NA,NA
TGTGCCAGCAGCTCTCCAGACAGGAACTCCTACGAGCAGTACTTC,CASSSPDRNSYEQYF,TRBV7-6,TRBJ2-7,NA,NA
TGTGCCAGCAGTGGCGGGGTAAGGGACATTCAGTACTTC,CASSGGVRDIQYF,TRBV2,TRBJ2-4,NA,NA
TGTGCCAGCAGCCCGGTCGGGACAGGGCTTGGCTACACCTTC,CASSPVGTGLGYTF,TRBV7-9,TRBJ1-2,TRBD1,NA
TGTGCCAGCACCATACTAGCGGGAGTGCTCGAGCAGTACTTC,CASTILAGVLEQYF,TRBV6-1,TRBJ2-7,TRBD2,NA
TGTGCCAGCAGTGAAGCGGGAGGGAGTGCAGATACGCAGTATTTT,CASSEAGGSADTQYF,TRBV6-4,TRBJ2-3,TRBD2,NA
TGCGCCAGCAGCTTCGGTCAGACCCAGTACTTC,CASSFGQTQYF,TRBV5-1,TRBJ2-5,NA,NA
TGTGCCAGCAGTGAAGCTGAGGGGGCAAGCTATGGCTACACCTTC,CASSEAEGASYGYTF,TRBV6-1,TRBJ1-2,TRBD1,once
TGCGCCAGCAGCTTATCCAGCGGGGGGACCTACAATGAGCAGTTCTTC,CASSLSSGGTYNEQFF,TRBV5-1,TRBJ2-1,TRBD2,NA
TGTGCCAGCAGTGAAGGACGGGTAGGAGAGACCCAGTACTTC,CASSEGRVGETQYF,TRBV2,TRBJ2-5,NA,NA
TGTGCCAGCAGTGAAAGGGCAGGGGGACCCTACGAGCAGTACTTC,CASSERAGGPYEQYF,TRBV6-1,TRBJ2-7,TRBD1,NA
TGCGCCAGCAGCCATATGGGACAGTATAATGAAAAACTGTTTTTT,CASSHMGQYNEKLFF,TRBV4-1,TRBJ1-4,TRBD1,once
TGCAGCGCTGGGGGGGGACAGGGCTACGAGCAGTACTTC,CSAGGGQGYEQYF,TRBV29-1,TRBJ2-7,TRBD1,NA
TGTGCCAGCAGTGAGCTGCAGGGGGGATCTGAAGCTTTCTTT,CASSELQGGSEAFF,TRBV6-1,TRBJ1-1,TRBD1,NA
TGTGCCAGCAGCTCGGACAGCAACTCTGGAAACACCATATATTTT,CASSSDSNSGNTIYF,TRBV7-2,TRBJ1-3,NA,NA
TGTGCCAGCAGTCAAAGCGGCGAGCAGTACTTC,CASSQSGEQYF,TRBV25-1,TRBJ2-7,NA,NA
TGTGCCAGTAGTGCGGGACAGGGGGCTCACGGCTACACCTTC,CASSAGQGAHGYTF,TRBV19,TRBJ1-2,TRBD1,once
TGTGCCAGCAGCTCCCCCGGGGAGGCGAACCACGAGCAGTACTTC,CASSSPGEANHEQYF,TRBV7-9,TRBJ2-7,NA,NA
TGTGCCAGCAGCTTTGAGGGACAATATAATTCACCCCTCCACTTT,CASSFEGQYNSPLHF,TRBV5-6,TRBJ1-6,NA,NA
TGTGCCAGCACCCCGGGACAGGGAGCGGGTGGCTACACCTTC,CASTPGQGAGGYTF,TRBV2,TRBJ1-2,TRBD1,NA
TGTGCCAGCAGCCACGCCGGGACAGTTGTCTACGAGCAGTACTTC,CASSHAGTVVYEQYF,TRBV7-9,TRBJ2-7,TRBD1,NA
TGTGCCAGCAGCGAAACAGACTATAATTCACCCCTCCACTTT,CASSETDYNSPLHF,TRBV5-4,TRBJ1-6,NA,NA
TGTGCCAGCAGCTGGGGACAGCTCGCAACTAATGAAAAACTGTTTTTT,CASSWGQLATNEKLFF,TRBV5-8,TRBJ1-4,TRBD1,NA
TGTGCCAGCAGTCCAGGGACAGGGTATGGCTACACCTTC,CASSPGTGYGYTF,TRBV11-3,TRBJ1-2,TRBD1,many
TGCGCCAGCAGCCAAACAGGGGGCAGTAACTATGGCTACACCTTC,CASSQTGGSNYGYTF,TRBV4-1,TRBJ1-2,TRBD1,NA